This T cell receptor (beta chain) was documented in a study of shared clonotypes between healthy human individuals (dated by TCRdb to between 2020 and 2021). Some background on the complete study: The cohort comprised a couple of women and three men aged 18 to 49 years. Leukapheresis yielded between about 0.8 and 9.5 billion PBMCs per donor. The study deeply sequenced blood TCR repertoires of about 5 healthy adults to estimate repertoire size and the extent of clonotype sharing between individuals. To increase sequencing depth and limit assay-specific biases, TCR repertoire library preparation and sequencing were carried out by different laboratories using diverse techniques. For each donor, three plates each were used for CD4 naive and CD4 memory, two plates were used for CD8 naive, and one plate was used for CD8 memory.

CD8 naive samples were CD45RO-negative cells positively selected for CCR7, giving a CD45RA+CCR7+ population that excluded TemRA cells. The donors were healthy, HIV-negative adults with no recently reported acute infections or vaccinations. Only Caucasian adults living in Nashville, Tennessee, USA were represented among the donors. After blood collection by leukapheresis, PBMCs were isolated using Ficoll-Histopaque density gradient centrifugation and then cryopreserved in the vapor phase of liquid nitrogen. Analytical flow cytometry was used to check the purity and quantity of each magnetically sorted T cell population. Each sorted fraction had its genomic DNA isolated and then quantified by UV absorbance on a Nanodrop 2000c. Using the deep immunoSEQ assay, multiplex PCR amplified TCR CDR3 regions from genomic DNA. For each cell subset, the extracted genomic DNA was distributed evenly across all wells of several immunoSEQ 96-well plates, and each plate served as one replicate. For sorted subsets, 150 to 250 ng of genomic DNA, equivalent to about 30,000 T cell genomes, went into each replicate PCR. Purified libraries were measured with a Qubit 3.0 fluorometer, size-checked on a Bioanalyzer 2100, and measured again with the KAPA Library Quantification kit. A separate single-read 150-cycle Illumina NextSeq 550 flow cell was used to sequence each immunoSEQ 96-well plate. As for how the authors treated the data: Because the immunoSEQ output held only junctional sequences and lacked quality scores, the filtering could not match the filtering applied to full-length reads. To assign V/J genes and CDR3, sequences were annotated against IMGT germline references using PyIR, a Python wrapper for IgBLAST v1.9. Reads were filtered out if the reads had weak V/J assignments (E-value above 1e-6), no CDR3, stop codons, out-of-frame junctions, or ambiguous translated residues. V3J clonotypes were defined as sequences sharing the same inferred V gene, J gene, and CDR3 amino acid sequence. Percentage overlap between repertoires was calculated by dividing the number of shared unique clonotypes by the size of the smaller repertoire. Three approaches were used to assess repertoire richness: RTK rarefaction, the Chao1 estimator, and Recon v2.1 estimates of unobserved clonotypes. For all TCRbeta clonotypes obtained by the gDNA method from a handful of donors, generation probabilities were computed with OLGA. This immuneACCESS table, as held by TCRdb, lists in-frame sequences with V and J called but not all clones. Of the missing ones, under half trace to an unresolved V gene in checked studies; the others have no known cause. D and trimming were read from the DNA, whereas the V and J calls and clone size are those reported in that table. The sample profile shows some 2,000,000 clones; approximately 94% of them were found once. The top ten clones comprise 1% to 1.3% of the sample.

The CDR3 starts with the cysteine, ends with the phenylalanine, and has 16 residues. Here the CDR3 DNA is all that survives: 48 bases in frame from base 1. Based on the germline V gene, the CDR1 and CDR2 sequences are SNHLY and FYNNEI. V is cut back by 3 bases and J by 3 bases, with 7 bases in the junction unmatched. The investigation overall reported the following: Naive subsets generally had larger estimated clonotype richness than memory subsets did. Compared with non-shared clonotypes, the clonotypes found in all four sorted-subset donors had higher generation probabilities. Pairwise subsampling led to the expectation that sequencing depth would affect the degree of clonotype sharing among donors. Because the study included only a small number of donors, the genetic and exposure-history diversity represented was limited. Across several donors, around 5% of naive CD4, roughly 3.8% of naive CD8, roughly 2.2% of memory CD4, and around 0.4% of memory CD8 clonotypes were shared. Incomplete sequencing was indicated by rarefaction of sorted-subset datasets, despite the large sequencing depth. Sampling was limited to blood, and TCR repertoires in tissue likely differ from TCR repertoires in blood.

About this clone itself: The antigen it binds to is not known. No base quality information exists; no much larger clone differs at one position.

The receptor was isolated from a man between 18 and 35 years old in good health. The chain uses TRBV2 and TRBJ2-1, with 8 bases aligning to TRBD2. Sequencing was carried out using naive CD8+ T cells sorted from blood. The cell subset or site label of this sample denotes: CD45RA+CCR7+. The CDR3 corresponds to CASSDPNSGDYNEQFF. The DNA is as follows: TGTGCCAGCAGTGACCCGAATAGCGGGGACTACAATGAGCAGTTCTTC.